This T cell receptor beta chain is from a study of human T cells and chemical hapten exposure. Study background: DPC 0.01% went on the upper back by patch test, with reading at 6 days. Patients, a majority of them female, were diagnosed with alopecia areata, totalis or universalis. Notes on the study in general: With alopecia, donors may have immune responses unlike healthy people's.

As the library was built, unique molecular identifiers were attached to individual cDNA molecules. TCRdb called the RACE reads again in MiXCR, with one record for every CDR3 protein. The data hold 80,000 to 100,000 distinct CDR3 sequences, with 9.3% observed a single time. Germline V gene data show CDR1 as MNHEY and CDR2 as SVGEGT. V lost 0 bases to trimming and J lost 2 bases; unmatched junction nucleotides: 3. The CDR3 has 16 amino acids. Time point denoted: patch test 2, 6 weeks after DPC sensitization. Treatment meaning: therapeutic diphenylcyclopropenone sensitization with weekly scalp DPC. This clonotype was detected many times. Antigen specificity is unknown.

The sequencing here drew on whole blood, taken in connection with sensitization to the hapten diphenylcyclopropenone (DPC). This receptor was identified in a woman aged 35 to 49 with alopecia areata. Some clones in this sample may be carry-over from other donors' samples. This chain links TRBV6-2 or TRBV6-3 with TRBJ1-3, with 8 bases lining up with TRBD1. The CDR3: CASSYSTDRAGNTIYF. In DNA form, the CDR3 reads TGTGCCAGCAGTTACTCGACGGACAGGGCTGGAAACACCATATATTTT.